The 6 T cell receptor beta chains given below trace back to one sample, sequenced in a study of breast tumors, draining lymph nodes, adjacent tissues. The lymph nodes were axillary draining lymph nodes from breast cancer patients. MiXCR, applied by TCRdb to the multiplex PCR reads, yields one record per CDR3 protein. In the table there are approximately 180,000 distinct CDR3 sequences, 30% to 40% of which are singletons. Sequencing was performed on axillary lymph node tissue. The receptors were sampled from a female donor with breast cancer. Some clones in this sample may be carry-over from other donors' samples.

The V and J genes are TRBV20-1 and TRBJ1-4, with TRBD1 matching over 11 bases. Germline V gene lookup returns CDR1 DFQATT and CDR2 SNEGSKA (reference sequence). CDR3 size: 13 residues. V trimming: 5 bases; J trimming: 13 bases; junction bases outside the gene matches: 9. The CDR3 is CSARTGGIGTLFF. DNA for the CDR3: TGCAGTGCTCGGACAGGGGGCATTGGAACACTGTTTTTT.

A remark on this clonotype: A much larger clone differs from this one at a single base, so this may be a read error. The CDR3 region is CASRTQGLRTNEKLFF. CDR3 in DNA: TGTGCCAGCAGAACTCAGGGCCTCAGGACTAATGAAAAACTGTTTTTT. The chain couples TRBV6-1 to TRBJ1-4; weak D call: TRBD1 (5 bases). This CDR3 region has 16 residues. V was trimmed by 6 bases and J by 2 bases, leaving 16 bases between them. Germline lookup yields CDR1 MNHNS and CDR2 SASEGT.

Many counts were recorded for this clonotype. The V and J genes are TRBV19 and TRBJ2-2; D is perhaps TRBD1 (5 bases). V lost 3 bases and J 0 bases, leaving 11 bases between the germline ends. The germline CDR1 and CDR2 sequences are LNHDA and SQIVND (reference sequence). This CDR3 has 16 residues. CDR3: CASSIWGGTNTGELFF. The CDR3 DNA reads as TGTGCCAGTAGTATTTGGGGCGGTACGAACACCGGGGAGCTGTTTTTT.

This clonotype was recorded a few times. V is TRBV29-1 and J is TRBJ1-1; 10 nucleotides line up with TRBD1. Trimming removed 7 bases from V and 7 bases from J; junction bases left unmatched: 9. Germline V gene lookup returns CDR1 SQVTM and CDR2 ANQGSEA. The CDR3 is 13 residues long. CDR3 DNA sequence: TGCAGCGCCGCGACAGGGGGCGTAGGTGAAGCTTTCTTT. Translating it yields CSAATGGVGEAFF. The variable domain in full, with the rest retrieved from reference TRBV29-1 and TRBJ1-1, is SAVISQKPSRDICQRGTSLTIQCQVDSQVTMMFWYRQQPGQSLTLIATANQGSEATYESGFVIDKFPISRPNLTFSTLTVSNMSPEDSSIYLCSAATGGVGEAFFGQGTRLTVV.

Comment on this clonotype: In this CDR3 the conserved last residue, phenylalanine or tryptophan, is missing, so a read error is likely. The genes are TRBV7-8 and TRBJ1-2; tentative D call: TRBD1 (6 bases). The CDR3 totals 14 residues. Per germline, CDR1 SGHVS and CDR2 FQNEAQ. CDR3 sequence: CAGSLQGGQIGYTL. In DNA, the CDR3 is TGTGCCGGCAGCTTACAGGGAGGACAGATCGGCTACACCCTC.

In its sample, this clonotype was seen many times. The chain carries TRBV27 and TRBJ2-7; D is undetermined. Germline CDR1 MNHEY, CDR2 SMNVEV (reference sequence). V dropped 6 bases and J dropped 4 bases, with 13 bases sitting between them. The length of the CDR3 is 13 residues. CDR3 sequence: CASSDNEPYEQYF. CDR3 nucleotides: TGTGCCAGCAGCGATAACGAACCTTACGAGCAGTACTTC.